The sequence of this T cell receptor beta chain was determined in a study of cytomegalovirus exposure and HLA in healthy donors. Use of 60 Vbeta and 13 Jbeta primers characterized the PCR. Sequencing was performed with immunoSEQ multiplex PCR; in TCRdb, only in-frame clones are kept and a portion is missing. Altogether roughly 300,000 clones are present, just over 85% being singletons, with the ten largest covering 3% to 4%. CDR1 and CDR2 from the germline V gene are SGHDT and YYEEEE. This CDR3 region has 14 residues. Trimming shortened V by 1 base and J by 4 bases, and 11 bases separated the two germline ends.

The sequence came from a man aged 40-49 years in good health and CMV-seropositive. The chain combines TRBV5-6 with TRBJ1-1, with D uncertain. The specimen sequenced was PBMCs. Written as DNA, the CDR3 is TGTGCCAGCAGCTTGCCCCCAAGCGTCACTGAAGCTTTCTTT. This encodes CASSLPPSVTEAFF.